Shown below are 18 T cell receptor beta chains from a single sample sequenced in a study of T cell responses to AZD1222 COVID-19 vaccine. Libraries were prepared by immunoSEQ multiplex PCR; TCRdb keeps only in-frame clonotypes and omits some of them. The repertoire holds 150,000 or so clones, with around 92% as singletons. The source material was peripheral blood, sampled on day 0 of AZD1222 vaccination. Receptors originate from an adult in good health.

The V gene is TRBV2, the J gene TRBJ1-1; 7 nucleotides agree with TRBD1. The CDR3 extends over 17 amino acids. Germline CDR1 is SNHLY and CDR2 is FYNNEI. V trimming: 5 bases; J trimming: 0 bases; junction bases outside the gene matches: 12. As DNA, the CDR3 is TGTGCCAGCAGTTTCCCCCCAGGGGGGAACATGAACACTGAAGCTTTCTTT. Its protein is CASSFPPGGNMNTEAFF.

The chain carries TRBV28 and TRBJ1-6, with D maybe TRBD1 (6 bases). There are 15 residues in the CDR3. Germline values: CDR1 MDHEN, CDR2 SYDVKM. Trimming removed 1 base at V and 5 bases at J, with 9 bases between. The CDR3 here is CASSLYAGDNSPLHF. CDR3 DNA: TGTGCCAGCAGTTTATACGCAGGGGATAATTCACCCCTCCACTTT.

This clone came up once. The chain combines TRBV2 with TRBJ2-2; 7 nucleotides align to TRBD1. The CDR3 has 15 residues. V dropped 7 bases and J dropped 0; count of bases not matched to a gene: 5. Germline V CDR1 and CDR2: SNHLY, FYNNEI. The CDR3 DNA sequence: TGTGCCAGCACGGGACAGCGCGCGAACACCGGGGAGCTGTTTTTT. Translated: CASTGQRANTGELFF.

The chain combines TRBV4-1 with TRBJ2-3; TRBD2 aligns across 9 bases. V was pared by 1 base and J by 0 bases, with 11 bases of the junction left unmatched. The CDR3 length is 19 residues. Germline lookup yields CDR1 MGHRA and CDR2 YSYEKL. The CDR3 protein is CASSQVSLAGPGSTDTQYF. The CDR3, as DNA: TGCGCCAGCAGCCAAGTCAGCCTAGCGGGGCCAGGAAGCACAGATACGCAGTATTTT.

The chain is built from TRBV11-3 and TRBJ1-5; 7 nucleotides align to TRBD1. The ends lost 0 bases at V and 4 bases at J; junction bases unmatched: 18. CDR1 and CDR2 from the germline V gene are SGHNT and YENEEA. The CDR3 consists of 20 residues. CDR3 sequence: CASSLEGGKQGLSRNQPQHF. In nucleotides, the CDR3 is TGTGCCAGCAGCTTAGAAGGTGGAAAACAGGGGCTCTCTAGGAATCAGCCCCAGCATTTT.

This chain connects TRBV5-6 to TRBJ1-6, with D unresolved. There are 17 residues in the CDR3. V was trimmed by 3 bases and J by 9 bases, leaving 22 bases between them. Germline V gene data show CDR1 as SGHDT and CDR2 as YYEEEE. The CDR3 reads CASSYYTTYNRGSPLHF. As DNA, the CDR3 is TGTGCCAGCAGCTACTACACGACATATAACCGGGGTTCACCCCTCCACTTT.

Details on this clone: Distinct nucleotide sequences in the sample also encode this CDR3. The V call is TRBV7-6, the J call TRBJ2-7, with TRBD2 identical over 12 bases. The CDR3 loop spans 15 amino acids. Germline CDR1 is SGHVS and CDR2 is FNYEAQ. After removal of 5 bases from V and 0 bases from J, the junction contained 2 bases not matched to a gene. CDR3 bases: TGTGCCAGCAGCATGACTAGCGGGGGCTCCTACGAGCAGTACTTC. This encodes CASSMTSGGSYEQYF.

The rearrangement links TRBV18 to TRBJ1-6; possible D gene TRBD1, 6 bases. CDR1 and CDR2 from the germline V gene are KGHSH and LQKENI. This CDR3 is 15 amino acids long. V was trimmed by 4 bases and J by 10 bases, leaving 17 bases between them. The CDR3 is CASSRTRDNGSPLHF. The CDR3 DNA follows: TGTGCCAGCTCACGTACCCGGGACAACGGATCACCCCTCCACTTT.

The V gene is TRBV7-2, the J gene TRBJ2-5; D ambiguous. Germline V gene data show CDR1 as SGHTA and CDR2 as FQGNSA. The CDR3 covers 13 residues. V dropped 5 bases and J dropped 5 bases, with 12 bases sitting between them. In nucleotides, the CDR3 is TGTGCCAGCAGCCGCGTGAGTGGGGAGACCCAGTACTTC. Its protein product is CASSRVSGETQYF. Full variable domain (rest looked up from reference TRBV7-2 and TRBJ2-5): GAGVSQSPSNKVTEKGKDVELRCDPISGHTALYWYRQSLGQGLEFLIYFQGNSAPDKSGLPSDRFSAERTGGSVSTLTIQRTQQEDSAVYLCASSRVSGETQYFGPGTRLLVL.

This rearrangement joins TRBV4-2 to TRBJ2-2; 10 nucleotides line up with TRBD2. The CDR3 is 18 amino acids. In germline, CDR1 is LGHNA, CDR2 YNFKEQ. V dropped 0 bases and J dropped 2; count of bases not matched to a gene: 6. CDR3 amino acids: CASSQDRALAGNTGELFF. CDR3 DNA: TGTGCCAGCAGCCAAGATCGAGCACTAGCGGGAAACACCGGGGAGCTGTTTTTT.

The J gene is TRBJ2-5, the V gene TRBV28, with TRBD2 identical over 9 bases. The length of the CDR3 is 17 residues. V lost 1 base, J lost 4 bases, and 10 bases stayed unmatched. Per the germline V gene, CDR1 is MDHEN and CDR2 is SYDVKM. CDR3 coding DNA: TGTGCCAGCAGTTTATTGCCCAGGACTAGCGAGGGAGAGACCCAGTACTTC. This sequence encodes CASSLLPRTSEGETQYF.

This rearrangement joins TRBV6-5 to TRBJ1-1, with D unresolved. V was pared by 7 bases and J by 2 bases, with 5 bases between. There are 11 residues in the CDR3. The germline CDR1 and CDR2 sequences are MNHEY and SVGAGI. This CDR3 is CASMYNTEAFF. CDR3 nucleotides: TGTGCCAGCATGTATAACACTGAAGCTTTCTTT.

This clone appeared a few times. The chain has TRBV7-2 and TRBJ2-3; 10 bases are a match to TRBD2. The V and J ends lost 2 bases and 2 bases, in that order; junction bases with no gene match: 7. The CDR3 runs to 17 residues. The germline CDR1 and CDR2 sequences are SGHTA and FQGNSA. The CDR3 nucleotides read TGTGCCAGCAGCTTACGACAAGCGGGGGGGATCACAGATACGCAGTATTTT. This encodes CASSLRQAGGITDTQYF. Filled out from reference TRBV7-2 and TRBJ2-3, the complete variable domain reads GAGVSQSPSNKVTEKGKDVELRCDPISGHTALYWYRQSLGQGLEFLIYFQGNSAPDKSGLPSDRFSAERTGGSVSTLTIQRTQQEDSAVYLCASSLRQAGGITDTQYFGPGTRLTVL.

The V gene is TRBV18, the J gene TRBJ1-4; 10 bases map to TRBD1. This CDR3 has 15 residues. Germline trimming cut 2 bases from V and 5 bases from J; bases unmatched to any gene: 2. Germline-derived CDR1 and CDR2 are KGHSH and LQKENI. The CDR3 sequence is CASSPSDRGNEKLFF. The CDR3 coding sequence is TGTGCCAGCTCACCATCGGACAGGGGGAATGAAAAACTGTTTTTT.

This sequence joins TRBV18 and TRBJ1-5, with 9 bases matching TRBD1. The CDR3 consists of 16 residues. Trimming cost V 4 bases and J 0 bases; bases outside gene matches: 4. Per the germline V gene, CDR1 is KGHSH and CDR2 is LQKENI. In nucleotides, the CDR3 is TGTGCCAGCTCACGGGGACAGGGAAGTAGCAATCAGCCCCAGCATTTT. Translation gives CASSRGQGSSNQPQHF.

CDR3 bases: TGTGCCAGCAGCGTAGCTACGGGGCAGGGGGTAGGGCAAGGCTACAATGAGCAGTTCTTC. It translates to CASSVATGQGVGQGYNEQFF. This chain joins TRBV9 and TRBJ2-1; TRBD1 aligns across 7 bases. V lost 0 bases and J lost 3; bases outside the gene matches: 18. The CDR3 totals 20 residues. CDR1 is SGDLS, CDR2 YYNGEE, per germline.

The chain couples TRBV7-6 to TRBJ1-3; tentatively, D is TRBD1 (6 bases). Trimming shortened V by 4 bases and J by 4 bases, and 20 bases separated the two germline ends. From germline, CDR1 is SGHVS and CDR2 FNYEAQ. The CDR3 length is 17 residues. CDR3 amino acids: CASSSGTGLLVGNTIYF. DNA for the CDR3: TGTGCCAGCAGCTCTGGAACAGGGCTGTTGGTGGGAAACACCATATATTTT.

Only one count was recorded for this clone. The chain joins TRBV6-5 to TRBJ2-1; perhaps TRBD1 as D (5 bases). The CDR3 consists of 15 residues. Germline values: CDR1 MNHEY, CDR2 SVGAGI. V dropped 2 bases and J dropped 3 bases, with 11 bases sitting between them. CDR3 bases: TGTGCCAGCAGTTACAAAGGGGTCCGCTACAATGAGCAGTTCTTC. Protein product: CASSYKGVRYNEQFF.